The 10 T cell receptor beta chains below come from one sample, sequenced in a study of cytomegalovirus exposure and HLA in healthy donors. In the PCR, 60 Vbeta and 13 Jbeta primers were used. Profiling relied on immunoSEQ multiplex PCR, and the TCRdb table lists in-frame clones only, not all of them. Of 95,000 to 150,000 clones listed, around 82% are singletons. Input material: PBMCs. The receptor set was obtained from a man in his forties in good health and CMV-seronegative.

The genes are TRBV11-2 and TRBJ1-1, with D unclear. Germline lookup yields CDR1 SGHAT and CDR2 FQNNGV. The CDR3 has 14 amino acids. The V end was cut by 6 bases, the J end by 0 bases, with 11 bases between. The CDR3, as DNA: TGTGCCAGCAGATTACAGAACATGAACACTGAAGCTTTCTTT. This sequence encodes CASRLQNMNTEAFF.

The chain uses TRBV2 and TRBJ2-2; 7 nucleotides agree with TRBD1. The CDR3 has 16 residues. After removal of 6 bases from V and 7 bases from J, the junction contained 14 bases not matched to a gene. Germline V CDR1 and CDR2: SNHLY, FYNNEI. The DNA of the CDR3 is TGTGCCAGCAGAGGTGGGGTAGGGGGCCGCGACGGGGAGCTGTTTTTT. Protein product: CASRGGVGGRDGELFF.

V usage is TRBV18 and J usage is TRBJ1-2, with TRBD1 identical over 10 bases. Germline V CDR1 and CDR2: KGHSH, LQKENI. V dropped 2 bases and J dropped 2; count of bases not matched to a gene: 5. The CDR3 loop spans 16 amino acids. The CDR3 here is CASSPSGQGGNYGYTF. CDR3 DNA sequence: TGTGCCAGCTCACCATCTGGACAGGGGGGGAACTATGGCTACACCTTC.

This clone was picked up one time. The rearrangement links TRBV11-2 to TRBJ2-3, with 9 positions matching TRBD2. The CDR3 runs 14 residues. Germline CDR1 is SGHAT and CDR2 is FQNNGV. V was pared by 4 bases and J by 3 bases, with 2 bases of the junction left unmatched. CDR3 DNA: TGTGCCAGCAGCTGGCGGGGGGGTACAGATACGCAGTATTTT. Translation gives CASSWRGGTDTQYF.

This rearrangement joins TRBV7-2 to TRBJ1-6, with a possible D match to TRBD1 (5 bases). Germline V lookup: CDR1 SGHTA, CDR2 FQGNSA. Trimming left V 6 bases short and J 5 bases short, with 11 bases between. CDR3 size: 14 residues. CDR3 bases: TGTGCCAGCAGGCGGGACGGGGATAATTCACCCCTCCACTTT. It encodes CASRRDGDNSPLHF.

CDR3 in amino acids: CASSLVTVSYEQYF. The CDR3 region has the DNA TGCGCCAGCAGCTTGGTGACAGTCTCCTACGAGCAGTACTTC. The J gene is TRBJ2-7, the V gene TRBV5-1; TRBD1 might be the D (5 bases). Germline V gene lookup returns CDR1 SGHRS and CDR2 YFSETQ. The CDR3 length is 14 residues. V dropped 0 bases and J dropped 0 bases, with 7 bases sitting between them.

The chain is built from TRBV18 and TRBJ1-1; D might be TRBD1 (5 bases). CDR1 and CDR2 from the germline V gene are KGHSH and LQKENI. CDR3 length: 16 residues. The V end lost 1 base, the J end lost 11 bases, and 23 bases lay between the germline ends. The chain's CDR3 is CASSPQHGGQGGSAFF. The CDR3, as DNA: TGTGCCAGCTCACCACAGCACGGCGGGCAGGGAGGATCGGCTTTCTTT.

The V call is TRBV6-6, the J call TRBJ2-7; 8 positions match TRBD2. This CDR3 has 13 residues. Germline assignment: CDR1 MNHNY and CDR2 SVGAGI (reference sequence). J was trimmed by 3 bases and V by 4 bases; bases with no gene match: 2. The CDR3 DNA follows: TGTGCCAGCAGTTCCCGGGGGGGCTACGAGCAGTACTTC. Translating it yields CASSSRGGYEQYF.

V gene TRBV7-9 combines with J gene TRBJ2-7; D is uncertain. Per the germline V gene, CDR1 is SEHNR and CDR2 is FQNEAQ (reference sequence). V was pared by 1 base and J by 5 bases, with 9 bases between. CDR3 length equals 13 residues. The CDR3 is CASSLVGWHEQYF. CDR3 in DNA: TGTGCCAGCAGCTTAGTTGGCTGGCACGAGCAGTACTTC. The full variable domain, completed using reference TRBV7-9 and TRBJ2-7, is DTGVSQNPRHKITKRGQNVTFRCDPISEHNRLYWYRQTLGQGPEFLTYFQNEAQLEKSRLLSDRFSAERPKGSFSTLEIQRTEQGDSAMYLCASSLVGWHEQYFGPGTRLTVT.

Comment on this clone: In the same sample, other DNA sequences code for this CDR3. The chain carries TRBV11-2 and TRBJ1-1, with 10 bases identical to TRBD1. Unmatched junction bases numbered 7, after V lost 5 bases and J lost 1 base. The CDR3 is 16 amino acids. Germline V gene sequence: CDR1 SGHAT, CDR2 FQNNGV. DNA for the CDR3: TGTGCCAGCAGCCTAACGGGACAGGGGCGGAACACTGAAGCTTTCTTT. Protein: CASSLTGQGRNTEAFF.